A selection of T cell receptor beta chains follows, all from one sample in a study of human T cells and chemical hapten exposure. Each CDR3 protein gets one entry after TCRdb re-called the RACE reads with MiXCR. The profile shows 55,000 to 75,000 distinct CDR3 sequences, around 6.5% of them singletons. Input material: whole blood. These receptor sequences come from a female donor in good health. Some clones in this sample may be carry-over from other donors' samples. Each CDR3 is given with its conserved first and last residue. The order of the fields is D gene, V gene, CDR3 protein. A D gene is named only where the DNA matches it firmly.

-,TRBV5-1,CASSLSDSIAKNIQYF
-,TRBV7-8,CASSLEGAMSGANVLTF
-,TRBV29-1,CSARTDLSSYEQYF
-,TRBV20-1,CSASFAGRTYEQYF
-,TRBV5-1,CASSVLNSPLHF
-,TRBV6-1,CATTPGYNEQFF
-,TRBV4-3,CASSHSAVGNEQFF
TRBD1,TRBV29-1,CSGRDRTYEQYF
TRBD1,TRBV20-1,CSARARDRGNQPQHF
TRBD2,TRBV2,CAIKTGTSGYEQYF
-,TRBV7-3,CASSFGGEGEQFF
TRBD1,TRBV28,CASSPNPTGYEQYF
TRBD1,TRBV27,CASSWGQGYEQYF
TRBD2,TRBV2,CASTSGRLNEQYF
-,TRBV27,CASSPGTFIGNQPQHF
TRBD2,TRBV9,CASSSLAGGTDTQYF
-,TRBV3-1,CASSPDGVNQPQHF
-,TRBV7-2,CASSRDRITDTQYF
TRBD2,TRBV4-3,CASSHVAGGSYEQYF
TRBD2,TRBV12-3/TRBV12-4,CASSKTSGRDNEQFF
-,TRBV3-1,CASSAPQGAYEQYF
-,TRBV7-2,CASREDHYEQYF
TRBD1,TRBV5-4,CASSLITTGREAFF
-,TRBV6-1,CASSEDGERVGTDTQYF
TRBD1,TRBV6-6,CASSSNDRVRDGYTF
TRBD1,TRBV4-3,CASSQNRGQGYGYTF
-,TRBV7-9,CASSTQLAGPEQYF
TRBD1,TRBV24-1,CASKGARSNEAFF
-,TRBV7-9,CASSPPVGAALAKNIQYF
TRBD1,TRBV27,CASSTKSGTGGNEQFF
-,TRBV6-5,CASLGLAGNTIYF
-,TRBV2,CASSGKGGQTYEQYF
TRBD2,TRBV30,CAWTSGYNEQFF
-,TRBV6-1,CASSRDRSNQPQHF
-,TRBV9,CASSVGGGGTDTQYF
-,TRBV7-3,CASSLTGTGEAFF
-,TRBV30,CAWRGTGRTGELFF
-,TRBV9,CASSTEARNLDTQYF
-,TRBV10-3,CAISAWSPSGANVLTF
-,TRBV5-1,CASSWTGTDTQYF
-,TRBV6-4,CASSDSGGTDTQYF
-,TRBV6-2/TRBV6-3,CASSDRAGGPLRTQYF
-,TRBV3-1,CASSQGLYEQYF
TRBD1,TRBV12-3/TRBV12-4,CASSFSGTGGSEAFF
-,TRBV6-1,CASSVGGGEAFF
-,TRBV6-5,CASSTNTYNEQFF
TRBD2,TRBV28,CASSVLAGAHEQYF
TRBD2,TRBV29-1,CSGTSEDLGEQFF
TRBD2,TRBV20-1,CSARDLAGGLYEQYF
-,TRBV9,CASSVESGSGPQHF
-,TRBV2,CASTQGHIQYF
TRBD2,TRBV4-2,CASRFGLAGNYEQYF
-,TRBV12-5,CASGLVRTFVTQTRKNSYTQYF
TRBD1,TRBV12-3/TRBV12-4,CASSATGTGSLFDEQFF
-,TRBV2,CASPIGDEQYF
TRBD2,TRBV5-1,CASSPRGSGRAQNSDTQYF
TRBD2,TRBV2,CASSELLAGGNEQFF